This TCR beta chain is drawn from a study of the immune and genomic landscape of osteosarcoma. Points from the study as a whole: Immune-hot C3 tumors showed higher but still low clonality than cold C1. Limited clonal expansion was suggested by productive clonality averaging approximately 0.1, maximum more than 0.29. A single dominant hyperexpanded clone appeared in five cases, each with <100 clonotypes.

Trimming took 5 bases from V and 3 from J; bases not matched to a gene: 6. Germline-derived CDR1 and CDR2 are LNHDA and SQIVND (reference sequence). The CDR3 is 15 amino acids. Repertoires were generated with immunoSEQ multiplex PCR, while TCRdb's copy carries only in-frame clones and drops some. Altogether about 700 clones are present, around three quarters being singletons, with the ten largest covering less than 40%. In regard to this clone: The antigen is undetermined.

The source of this sequence is a boy aged 5-17 years with osteosarcoma. The sequencing input was metastatic tumor tissue from the lung. The rearrangement uses TRBV19 and TRBJ2-3; 9 nucleotides match TRBD1. CDR3 nucleotides: TGTGCCAGTAGTGTGGGACAGGGCTTAACAGATACGCAGTATTTT. Its protein product is CASSVGQGLTDTQYF.